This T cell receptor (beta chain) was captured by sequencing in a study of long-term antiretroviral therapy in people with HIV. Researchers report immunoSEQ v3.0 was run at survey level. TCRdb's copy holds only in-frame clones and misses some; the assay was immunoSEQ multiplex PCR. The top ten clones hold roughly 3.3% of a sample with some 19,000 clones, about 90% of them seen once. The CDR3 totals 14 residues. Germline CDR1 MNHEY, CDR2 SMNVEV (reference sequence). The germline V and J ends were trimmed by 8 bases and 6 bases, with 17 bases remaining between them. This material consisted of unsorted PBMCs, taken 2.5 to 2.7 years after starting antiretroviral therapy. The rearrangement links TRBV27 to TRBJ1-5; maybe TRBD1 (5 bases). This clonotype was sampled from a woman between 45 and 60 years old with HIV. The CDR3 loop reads CASPTDPSGQPQHF. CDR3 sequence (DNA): TGTGCCAGCCCGACAGACCCCAGCGGTCAGCCCCAGCATTTT.